This T cell receptor beta chain emerged from a study of siplizumab effects on memory and regulatory T cells. Study-wide results and caveats: About 75-95% of proliferating CD4+ or CD8+ clones had no assignable naive or memory phenotype.

Produced via immunoSEQ multiplex PCR; TCRdb's table is partial and in-frame only. The sample carries 94,000 or so clones, 80% to 95% recorded once. On this clone: Its antigen is currently unknown.

Germline V gives CDR1 SGDLS, CDR2 YYNGEE. The V segment lost 3 bases and the J segment 4 bases; nucleotides outside the gene matches: 6. The CDR3 spans 14 residues. The sequence derives from a human donor in good health. This rearrangement joins TRBV9 to TRBJ1-1; 7 bases line up with TRBD1. The specimen sequenced was CD8+ T cells sorted from blood. CDR3: CASSEPTGTTEAFF. For the CDR3, the DNA is TGTGCCAGCAGCGAGCCGACAGGGACCACTGAAGCTTTCTTT. The whole variable domain, remainder taken from reference TRBV9 and TRBJ1-1, is DSGVTQTPKHLITATGQRVTLRCSPRSGDLSVYWYQQSLDQGLQFLIQYYNGEERAKGNILERFSAQQFPDLHSELNLSSLELGDSALYFCASSEPTGTTEAFFGQGTRLTVV.